One sample yielded the 3 T cell receptor beta chains listed below, sequenced in a study of T cells in Graves' hyperthyroidism and ophthalmopathy. Amplification of TCR beta CDR3 regions used RNA as the template. HTBI primers were the set used in a first-round RT-PCR of the TCR CDR3. MiXCR, applied by TCRdb to the multiplex PCR reads, yields one record per CDR3 protein. The table has a few hundred thousand distinct CDR3 sequences, 15% to 19% seen once; the top ten hold approximately 7.4%. The source material was blood. The source of these receptors is a woman aged 30 to 39 with Graves' hyperthyroidism.

This clonotype was seen many times. The chain links TRBV18 to TRBJ1-2, with TRBD1 matching over 7 bases. This CDR3 region has 13 residues. The V gene end was trimmed by 5 bases and the J gene end by 7 bases; junction bases not matched to a gene: 7. Germline V lookup: CDR1 KGHSH, CDR2 LQKENI. This chain's CDR3 is CASSDDRESGYTF. Written as DNA, the CDR3 is TGTGCCAGCTCAGACGACAGGGAAAGTGGCTACACCTTC.

This clonotype has just a few counts. The chain carries TRBV19 and TRBJ2-7; possibly TRBD1 for D (5 bases). Trimming took off 5 bases at V and 0 bases at J, with 11 bases between the two ends. The germline CDR1 and CDR2 sequences are LNHDA and SQIVND (reference sequence). CDR3 size: 14 residues. The CDR3 bases are TGTGCCAGTAGTTTAACCAGGGACTCCTACGAGCAGTACTTC. Amino acid sequence: CASSLTRDSYEQYF.

At least ten counts were recorded for this clonotype. The chain carries TRBV7-2 and TRBJ2-1; TRBD1 aligns across 9 bases. The ends lost 5 bases at V and 3 bases at J; junction bases unmatched: 8. Germline loops: CDR1 SGHTA, CDR2 FQGNSA. The CDR3 covers 16 residues. The CDR3 here is CASSRKQGAFYNEQFF. The CDR3 DNA follows: TGTGCCAGCAGCCGCAAACAGGGGGCCTTCTACAATGAGCAGTTCTTC.